These 30 T cell receptor beta chains came from one sample sequenced in a study of naive and memory T cell subsets. Four PCR rounds used nested alpha and beta constant region primers plus the SP2 primer. TCRdb re-analysed the UMI-ligation and nested PCR reads in MiXCR, keeping a single row per CDR3 protein. The table includes about 37,000 distinct CDR3 sequences, 11% detected once. Sample treatment: skin biopsy from PPD injection site in Mantoux-positive individual. The library had UMIs added by 3' ligation of an oligonucleotide to TCR cDNA. Sequenced here: skin, sampled from a tuberculin skin test site. The receptors derive from an adult in good health.

In nucleotides, the CDR3 is TGTGCCAGCAGTAAAACGCGGGAGACGTACAATGAGCAGTTCTTC. Residues: CASSKTRETYNEQFF. This rearrangement joins TRBV28 to TRBJ2-1; 7 bases align to TRBD2. The CDR3 spans 15 residues. The germline V gene encodes CDR1 MDHEN and CDR2 SYDVKM. V gave up 5 bases and J gave up 4 bases; unmatched junction bases: 8.

The J gene is TRBJ1-6, the V gene TRBV20-1; D gene unclear. CDR3 length equals 13 residues. Deletions cut 3 bases from V and 14 bases from J, with 17 bases between. Per germline, CDR1 DFQATT and CDR2 SNEGSKA (reference sequence). CDR3 region: CSASAIPTDTLHF. CDR3 DNA: TGCAGTGCTAGCGCCATTCCGACGGATACCCTCCACTTT.

This clonotype has just a few counts. The genes are TRBV5-6 and TRBJ2-3; 13 positions agree with TRBD2. Germline V gene sequence: CDR1 SGHDT, CDR2 YYEEEE. The CDR3 runs to 18 residues. Unmatched junction bases numbered 9, after V lost 4 bases and J lost 1 base. The CDR3 here is CASSPGLAGADRTDTQYF. In nucleotides, the CDR3 is TGTGCCAGCAGCCCAGGACTAGCGGGGGCCGACCGCACAGATACGCAGTATTTT. The full variable domain, completed using reference TRBV5-6 and TRBJ2-3, is DAGVTQSPTHLIKTRGQQVTLRCSPKSGHDTVSWYQQALGQGPQFIFQYYEEEERQRGNFPDRFSGHQFPNYSSELNVNALLLGDSALYLCASSPGLAGADRTDTQYFGPGTRLTVL.

There are a few counts of this clonotype. V and J are TRBV12-3 or TRBV12-4 and TRBJ1-2; 7 bases are shared with TRBD1. The V gene end was trimmed by 5 bases and the J gene end by 3 bases; junction bases not matched to a gene: 12. This CDR3 is 16 amino acids long. The CDR3 coding sequence is TGTGCCAGCAGTGACAGGGAAAATCGGTTCGACTATGGCTACACCTTC. Protein product: CASSDRENRFDYGYTF.

This clonotype has a handful of counts. This rearrangement joins TRBV5-1 to TRBJ1-5, with D hard to call. The V gene's germline CDR1 is SGHRS and CDR2 YFSETQ. The CDR3 is 15 residues long. V lost 4 bases to trimming and J lost 0 bases, with 11 bases between them. CDR3 loop: CASSLGGNSNQPQHF. For the CDR3, the DNA is TGCGCCAGCAGCCTTGGAGGGAATAGCAATCAGCCCCAGCATTTT.

This clonotype was counted ten times or more. The J gene is TRBJ1-2, the V gene TRBV6-5, with 9 bases fitting TRBD1. The V segment lost 6 bases and the J segment 11 bases; nucleotides outside the gene matches: 4. The CDR3 consists of 11 residues. CDR1 and CDR2 (germline): MNHEY, SVGAGI. The CDR3 DNA follows: TGTGCCAGCAGCAATGGACAGGGGTACACCTTC. It codes for CASSNGQGYTF.

This clonotype was observed many times. The chain links TRBV30 to TRBJ1-1; D unresolved. CDR1 is GTSNPN and CDR2 is SVGIG in the germline V gene (reference sequence). The CDR3 sequence is 12 residues long. Trimming pared 1 base from V and 0 bases from J, leaving 3 bases between. CDR3 DNA sequence: TGTGCCTGGAGTGCTATGAACACTGAAGCTTTCTTT. Amino acids: CAWSAMNTEAFF. Full variable domain (rest looked up from reference TRBV30 and TRBJ1-1): SQTIHQWPATLVQPVGSPLSLECTVEGTSNPNLYWYRQAAGRGLQLLFYSVGIGQISSEVPQNLSASRPQDRQFILSSKKLLLSDSGFYLCAWSAMNTEAFFGQGTRLTVV.

The chain carries TRBV7-9 and TRBJ1-1; D unresolved. Trimming removed 3 bases at V and 1 base at J, with 9 bases between. The length of the CDR3 is 14 residues. Per germline, CDR1 SEHNR and CDR2 FQNEAQ (reference sequence). DNA for the CDR3: TGTGCCAGCAGCTTCCAACCCAAGAACACTGAAGCTTTCTTT. It translates to CASSFQPKNTEAFF.

This clonotype was counted a few times. The J gene is TRBJ2-7, the V gene TRBV4-1; D gene uncertain. Germline loops: CDR1 MGHRA, CDR2 YSYEKL. The CDR3 extends over 18 amino acids. V gave up 0 bases and J gave up 0 bases, with 18 bases separating them. DNA of the CDR3: TGCGCCAGCAGCCAAGAGAAACGATTATCGGAGAGCTCCTACGAGCAGTACTTC. Residues: CASSQEKRLSESSYEQYF.

Turning to this clonotype: A much larger clonotype is one base distant, so this may be a read error. Here the CDR3 reads CASSSMGGAIFGDTF. The CDR3 bases are TGTGCCAGCAGTTCCATGGGGGGGGCGATCTTTGGCGACACCTTC. The gene calls are TRBV12-3 or TRBV12-4 and TRBJ1-2, with D maybe TRBD1 (6 bases). The CDR3 is 15 residues long.

This clonotype was seen many times. The chain links TRBV7-6 to TRBJ2-2; D is undetermined. V was clipped by 1 base and J by 2 bases, with 5 bases between them. The CDR3 spans 14 residues. Germline CDR1 is SGHVS and CDR2 is FNYEAQ. The DNA for the CDR3 is TGTGCCAGCAGCTTAGATGTAAACACCGGGGAGCTGTTTTTT. It yields the protein CASSLDVNTGELFF. Full variable domain (missing parts from reference TRBV7-6 and TRBJ2-2): GAGVSQSPRYKVTKRGQDVALRCDPISGHVSLYWYRQALGQGPEFLTYFNYEAQQDKSGLPNDRFSAERPEGSISTLTIQRTEQRDSAMYRCASSLDVNTGELFFGEGSRLTVL.

This clonotype was recorded at least ten times. The chain joins TRBV7-9 to TRBJ1-1; unclear D gene. The germline CDR1 and CDR2 sequences are SEHNR and FQNEAQ (reference sequence). The CDR3 totals 13 residues. The V gene lost 2 bases and the J gene lost 2 bases, with 6 bases spanning the gap. Here the CDR3 reads CASSLTENTEAFF. CDR3 bases: TGTGCCAGCAGCTTAACAGAAAACACTGAAGCTTTCTTT.

This clonotype was picked up many times. The rearrangement links TRBV6-5 to TRBJ2-1; 7 nucleotides agree with TRBD1. V lost 6 bases, J lost 2 bases, and 16 bases stayed unmatched. Germline CDR1 is MNHEY and CDR2 is SVGAGI. This CDR3 has 18 residues. CDR3: CASRLSGTASPPYNEQFF. In nucleotides, the CDR3 is TGTGCCAGCAGATTATCCGGGACAGCCTCCCCCCCCTACAATGAGCAGTTCTTC.

This clonotype has ten or more counts. V gene TRBV12-3 or TRBV12-4 combines with J gene TRBJ1-3; 11 bases align to TRBD1. The V segment lost 6 bases and the J segment 4 bases; nucleotides outside the gene matches: 2. There are 14 residues in the CDR3. Written as DNA, the CDR3 is TGTGCCAGCAGACGGACAGGGGGCGGAAACACCATATATTTT. It translates to CASRRTGGGNTIYF.

Many counts were recorded for this clonotype. CDR3 in amino acids: CASSRTGQGAYEQYF. Written as DNA, the CDR3 is TGTGCCAGCAGCCGTACGGGACAGGGAGCCTACGAGCAGTACTTC. The chain uses TRBV7-2 and TRBJ2-7, with TRBD1 matching over 9 bases. Per germline, CDR1 SGHTA and CDR2 FQGNSA. CDR3 length equals 15 residues. Germline trimming cut 5 bases from V and 2 bases from J; bases unmatched to any gene: 7.

This clonotype was recorded many times. This chain joins TRBV20-1 and TRBJ2-3; D remains ambiguous. The CDR3 is 14 residues long. The germline V gene encodes CDR1 DFQATT and CDR2 SNEGSKA (reference sequence). Trimming removed 1 base from V and 6 bases from J, with 14 bases in between. The CDR3 sequence: CSARAPQAPDTQYF. In nucleotides, the CDR3 is TGCAGTGCTAGAGCTCCCCAAGCCCCGGATACGCAGTATTTT.

The sample holds many counts of this clonotype. J is TRBJ2-5 and V is TRBV29-1; D perhaps matches TRBD2 (6 bases). The germline V and J ends were trimmed by 3 bases and 5 bases, with 13 bases remaining between them. The CDR3 has 13 amino acids. Germline assignment: CDR1 SQVTM and CDR2 ANQGSEA. The CDR3 sequence is CSVDGGVRETQYF. The CDR3 bases are TGCAGCGTTGATGGAGGGGTCCGGGAGACCCAGTACTTC.

This clonotype has only a few counts. The rearrangement uses TRBV21-1 and TRBJ1-1; the table's D gene call, TRBD1, was not cross checked with the DNA. TRBV21-1 has pseudogene status. The CDR3 covers 12 residues. This CDR3 reads CASSKTGPEAFF. In DNA form, the CDR3 reads TGTGCCAGCAGCAAGACAGGGCCTGAAGCTTTCTTT.

This clonotype has ten or more counts. The chain carries TRBV20-1 and TRBJ2-7; D possibly matches TRBD1 or TRBD2 (7 bases each). The CDR3 sequence is 15 residues long. Germline V gene data show CDR1 as DFQATT and CDR2 as SNEGSKA (reference sequence). The germline V and J ends were trimmed by 0 bases and 1 base, with 13 bases remaining between them. As DNA, the CDR3 is TGCAGTGCTAGAGACGGGGGGACAGTTTCCTACGAGCAGTACTTC. Translating it yields CSARDGGTVSYEQYF.

Ten or more counts support this clonotype. V gene TRBV5-4 combines with J gene TRBJ2-5, with TRBD2 identical over 8 bases. The CDR3 is 15 residues long. The germline V gene encodes CDR1 SGHNT and CDR2 YYREEE (reference sequence). With V trimmed by 3 bases and J by 5 bases, 9 bases remained unmatched. CDR3 coding DNA: TGTGCCAGCAGCTACTTGGGGCGGGAGGAGGAGACCCAGTACTTC. Translation gives CASSYLGREEETQYF.

Sample share makes this clonotype medium-sized (0.01 to 0.1%). The V gene is TRBV20-1, the J gene TRBJ2-5; no clear D gene. V was trimmed by 3 bases and J by 4 bases, leaving 9 bases between them. Germline lookup yields CDR1 DFQATT and CDR2 SNEGSKA (reference sequence). The CDR3 length is 12 residues. CDR3 nucleotides: TGCAGTGCTAGCCCTACGGGAGAGACCCAGTACTTC. It specifies CSASPTGETQYF.

CDR3 bases: TGTGCCAGCAGAGTCTCAGGGGTGGGAGGAAACACCATATATTTT. Protein: CASRVSGVGGNTIYF. The J gene is TRBJ1-3, the V gene TRBV6-5, with a possible D match to TRBD1 (6 bases). Trimming shortened V by 6 bases and J by 4 bases, and 16 bases separated the two germline ends. The CDR3 sequence is 15 residues long. Germline values: CDR1 MNHEY, CDR2 SVGAGI.

This clonotype was detected ten times or more. The J gene is TRBJ2-3, the V gene TRBV11-3, with D maybe TRBD1 (5 bases). Germline loops: CDR1 SGHNT, CDR2 YENEEA. The V and J ends lost 4 bases and 1 base respectively, with 6 bases between them. CDR3 size: 13 residues. In DNA form, the CDR3 reads TGTGCCAGCAGCTCACAGGGCACAGATACGCAGTATTTT. Translated, it gives CASSSQGTDTQYF.

Ten or more counts support this clonotype. V is TRBV6-4 and J is TRBJ2-1; the match to TRBD2 covers 7 bases. This CDR3 has 13 amino acids. Per the germline V gene, CDR1 is MRHNA and CDR2 is SNTAGT. After removal of 3 bases from V and 8 bases from J, the junction contained 4 bases not matched to a gene. CDR3 region: CASSEGGGHEQFF. CDR3 sequence (DNA): TGTGCCAGCAGTGAGGGGGGAGGGCATGAGCAGTTCTTC.

V usage is TRBV28 and J usage is TRBJ2-3, with D tentatively TRBD1 (6 bases). V was cut by 5 bases and J by 3 bases, with 12 bases left in between. The CDR3 has 14 residues. In germline, CDR1 is MDHEN, CDR2 SYDVKM. CDR3 coding DNA: TGTGCCAGCAGTCTGCGGACAGCAACAGATACGCAGTATTTT. It yields the protein CASSLRTATDTQYF.

The V call is TRBV12-3 or TRBV12-4, the J call TRBJ2-3; D is perhaps TRBD2 (5 bases). The CDR3 consists of 13 residues. Trimming stripped 5 bases from V and 2 bases from J, with 8 bases between. CDR3 nucleotides: TGTGCCAGCAGTCGGGATTTCACAGATACGCAGTATTTT. The encoded protein is CASSRDFTDTQYF.

This clonotype was detected a few times. The J gene is TRBJ1-1, the V gene TRBV3-1, with D perhaps TRBD1 (6 bases). The ends were cut back, 3 bases at V and 6 bases at J, with 14 bases in the middle. Germline-derived CDR1 and CDR2 are LGHDT and YNNKEL (reference sequence). The CDR3 has 14 residues. The CDR3 sequence is CASSHYRDRSEAFF. CDR3 in DNA: TGTGCCAGCAGCCATTACAGGGATCGGTCTGAAGCTTTCTTT.

The genes are TRBV7-9 and TRBJ1-4; D is uncertain. Germline V lookup: CDR1 SEHNR, CDR2 FQNEAQ (reference sequence). V was trimmed by 2 bases and J by 7 bases, leaving 14 bases between them. This CDR3 comprises 15 residues. CDR3 loop: CASSLLEGLGEKLFF. The CDR3 bases are TGTGCCAGCAGCTTACTCGAGGGCCTAGGTGAAAAACTGTTTTTT.

The chain is built from TRBV29-1 and TRBJ1-1, with 7 nucleotides matching TRBD1. Germline CDR1 and CDR2: SQVTM and ANQGSEA. The V gene end was trimmed by 6 bases and the J gene end by 3 bases; junction bases not matched to a gene: 13. The CDR3 consists of 15 residues. The CDR3 DNA reads as TGCAGCGTCCCGAAGGGGGCAGCGGGAGACACTGAAGCTTTCTTT. It translates to CSVPKGAAGDTEAFF.

The sample holds one count of this clonotype. The CDR3 nucleotides are TGTGCCAGCAGCTTCGAAGGGACAGTGTACAATGAAAAACTGTTTTTT. Protein product: CASSFEGTVYNEKLFF. The chain carries TRBV5-5 and TRBJ1-4; 7 nucleotides agree with TRBD1. CDR1 is SGHKS and CDR2 is YYEKEE in the germline V gene (reference sequence). J gave up 5 bases and V 2 bases, and 9 bases lay outside the gene matches. The CDR3 loop spans 16 amino acids.